Given below is one T cell receptor beta chain in context. The table came from immunoSEQ multiplex PCR; TCRdb's copy has only in-frame clones and leaves some out. The data hold more than 110,000 clones, with 75% to 90% observed a single time. This specimen comes from a study of T cell responses to AZD1222 COVID-19 vaccine. The germline V and J ends were trimmed by 1 base and 0 bases, with 8 bases remaining between them. In germline, CDR1 is SGHRS, CDR2 YFSETQ. The length of the CDR3 is 15 residues. The sequence was collected from an adult in good health. The chain employs TRBV5-1 and TRBJ1-5; D not certain. The source material was peripheral blood, sampled on day 0 of AZD1222 vaccination. The CDR3 bases are TGCGCCAGCAGCTTGCCAGATATTAGCAATCAGCCCCAGCATTTT. It yields the protein CASSLPDISNQPQHF.